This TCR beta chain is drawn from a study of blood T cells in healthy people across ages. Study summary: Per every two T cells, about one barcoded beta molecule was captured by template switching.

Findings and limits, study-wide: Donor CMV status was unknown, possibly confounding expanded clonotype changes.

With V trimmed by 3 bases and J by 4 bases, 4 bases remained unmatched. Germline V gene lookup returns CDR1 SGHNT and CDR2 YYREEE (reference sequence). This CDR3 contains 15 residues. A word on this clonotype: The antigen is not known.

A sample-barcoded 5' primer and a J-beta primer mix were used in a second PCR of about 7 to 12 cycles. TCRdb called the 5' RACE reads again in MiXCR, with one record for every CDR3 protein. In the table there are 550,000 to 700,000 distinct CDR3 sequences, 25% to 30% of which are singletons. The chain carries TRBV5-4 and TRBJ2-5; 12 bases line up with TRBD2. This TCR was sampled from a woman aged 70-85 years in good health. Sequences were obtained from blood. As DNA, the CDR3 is TGTGCCAGCAGCTCTAGCGGGGGGGCCCCAGAGACCCAGTACTTC. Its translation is CASSSSGGAPETQYF.